The sequence of this TCR beta chain was determined in a study of blood T cell repertoires in COVID-19 (dated by TCRdb to 2018 to 2021). About the study as a whole: Samples from collaborators originated in the United States, Italy and Spain and spanned both the acute and convalescent phases of COVID-19. The prospective study material was composed of cDNA or gDNA derived from T cells, B-cell-depleted T cells, or PBMCs. Subjects who had been exposed to COVID-19, were actively infected with it, or had recovered from it provided the deeply sampled blood TCRbeta repertoires that made up the dataset. The repertoires were released in a freely available public database intended as a resource for research on the immune response to SARS-CoV-2. Samples were obtained from the ongoing ImmuneRACE study (first 160 participants) and from over a thousand subjects provided by 6 global collaborators. A de-identified subject ID, COVID-19 status, age in years and sex were almost always included in the sample metadata. HLA class I and class II types, where available, came from metadata supplied by the sample provider rather than from assay-based typing. Overall results and qualifications from the work: How much clinical and demographic metadata was included differed by source and by participant, and the metadata was provided uncurated.

TCRbeta CDR3 regions were amplified from genomic DNA using the immunoSEQ Assay, a bias-controlled multiplex PCR. Processing in the source paper ran as follows. The number of nucleated cells in each sample was estimated by amplification of reference gene primers within the assay. To quantify the absolute abundance of each unique TCRbeta CDR3 rearrangement, sequence reads were collapsed and filtered. For each sample, productive Simpson clonality was calculated as the square root of Simpson's diversity index over productive rearrangements. This is the immuneACCESS table as TCRdb keeps it, with only in-frame sequences that have V and J called. A part of the clones is gone; compared with another copy, unresolved V genes explain less than half, and the rest is unexplained. Clone size and V and J calls were adopted from that table, with D and trimming inferred from the DNA. The sample yields over 90,000 clones; about 83% were counted once. Together, the top ten hold 8.5% to 10% of the sample.

The CDR3 spans 16 residues, from the cysteine through the phenylalanine. Only the CDR3 portion is preserved as DNA: 48 bases, with reading frame beginning at the first base. According to the germline V gene (reference sequence), CDR1 reads LNHNV and CDR2 reads YYDKDF. V lost 0 bases and J lost 3 bases, and the count of bases not matched to a germline gene is 6. Each collaborating institution followed its own protocols to collect whole blood in K2EDTA tubes. For TCRbeta analysis, collaborator samples were shipped as frozen whole blood, as isolated PBMCs, or as DNA extracted from either sample type. This clone appeared once. Its cognate antigen has yet to be identified. No much larger clonotype is one base removed from it; base qualities were not supplied.

Material: peripheral blood. The TCR sequence derives from a man aged 35-49 years with active or convalescent COVID-19. Recombination linked TRBV15 to TRBJ2-3; 7 junctional bases match TRBD2. The CDR3 corresponds to CATSRDKASGTDTQYF. The DNA sequence is TGTGCCACCAGCAGAGATAAGGCTAGCGGAACAGATACGCAGTATTTT.